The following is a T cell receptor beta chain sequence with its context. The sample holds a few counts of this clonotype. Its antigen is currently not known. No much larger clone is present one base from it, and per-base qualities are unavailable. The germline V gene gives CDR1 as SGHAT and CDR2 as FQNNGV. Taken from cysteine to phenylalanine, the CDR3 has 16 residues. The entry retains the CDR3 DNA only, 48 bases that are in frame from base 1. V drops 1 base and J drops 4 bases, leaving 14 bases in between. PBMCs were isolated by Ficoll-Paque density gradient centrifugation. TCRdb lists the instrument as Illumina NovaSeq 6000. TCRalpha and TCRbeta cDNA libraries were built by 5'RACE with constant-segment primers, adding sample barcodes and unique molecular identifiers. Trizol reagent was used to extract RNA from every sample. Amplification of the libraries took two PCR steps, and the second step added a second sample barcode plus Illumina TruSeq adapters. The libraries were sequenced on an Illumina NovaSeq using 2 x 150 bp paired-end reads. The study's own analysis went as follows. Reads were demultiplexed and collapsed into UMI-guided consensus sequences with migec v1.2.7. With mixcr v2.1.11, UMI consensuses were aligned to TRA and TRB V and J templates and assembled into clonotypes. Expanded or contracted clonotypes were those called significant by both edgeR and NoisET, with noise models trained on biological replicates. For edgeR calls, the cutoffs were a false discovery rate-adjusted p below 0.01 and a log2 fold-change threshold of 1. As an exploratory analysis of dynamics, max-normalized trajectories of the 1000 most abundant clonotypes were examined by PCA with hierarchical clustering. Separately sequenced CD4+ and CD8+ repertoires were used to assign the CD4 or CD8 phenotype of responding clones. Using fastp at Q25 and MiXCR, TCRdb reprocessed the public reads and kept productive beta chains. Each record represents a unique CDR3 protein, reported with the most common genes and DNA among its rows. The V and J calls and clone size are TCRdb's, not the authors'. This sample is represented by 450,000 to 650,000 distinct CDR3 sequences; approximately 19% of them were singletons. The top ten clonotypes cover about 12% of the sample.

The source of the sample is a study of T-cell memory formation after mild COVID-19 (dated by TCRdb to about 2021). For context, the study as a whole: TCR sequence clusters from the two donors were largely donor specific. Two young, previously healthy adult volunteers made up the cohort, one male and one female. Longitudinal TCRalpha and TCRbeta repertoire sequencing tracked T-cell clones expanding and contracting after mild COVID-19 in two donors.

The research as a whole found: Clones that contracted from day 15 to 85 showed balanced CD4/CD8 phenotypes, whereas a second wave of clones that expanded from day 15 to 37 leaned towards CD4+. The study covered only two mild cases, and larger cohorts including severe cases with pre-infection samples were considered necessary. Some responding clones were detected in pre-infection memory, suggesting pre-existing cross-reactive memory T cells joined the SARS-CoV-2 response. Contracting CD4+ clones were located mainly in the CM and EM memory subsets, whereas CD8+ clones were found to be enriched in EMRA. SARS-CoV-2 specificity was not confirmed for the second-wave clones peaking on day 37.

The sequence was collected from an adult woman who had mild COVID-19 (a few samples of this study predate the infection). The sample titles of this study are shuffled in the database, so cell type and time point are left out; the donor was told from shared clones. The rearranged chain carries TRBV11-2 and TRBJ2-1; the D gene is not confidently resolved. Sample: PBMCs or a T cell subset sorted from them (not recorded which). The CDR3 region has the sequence CASSLGEAGPYNEQFF. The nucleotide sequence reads TGTGCCAGCAGCTTAGGAGAGGCCGGTCCATACAATGAGCAGTTCTTC.